This TCR beta chain was observed in a study of blood T cell repertoires in COVID-19. Study as a whole: The samples span acute and convalescent COVID-19 from the United States, Italy and Spain. T cells, B-cell-depleted T cells, or PBMCs provided the cDNA or gDNA that served as material.

Germline values: CDR1 SGHDT, CDR2 YYEEEE. V shed 4 bases, J shed 8 bases, and the junction held 11 bases outside the gene matches. The CDR3 totals 14 residues. This clone was seen a single time. Authors' processing steps: Reference gene primers were amplified, and this amplification served to estimate nucleated cell counts. Clones were read by immunoSEQ multiplex PCR, and TCRdb kept only the in-frame ones, dropping some. That table furnishes V, J and clone size, whereas the DNA furnished D and trimming. The repertoire includes around 110,000 clones, about 80% of them detected once, and 7.5% sits in the top ten.

The rearrangement joins TRBV5-6 to TRBJ1-2; 7 nucleotides align to TRBD1. This receptor was taken from a man in his 70s with active or convalescent COVID-19. Input material: peripheral blood. The DNA for the CDR3 is TGTGCCAGCAGCCGAACAGACAGGGCGGAGGGCTACACCTTC. Residues: CASSRTDRAEGYTF. Based on the CDR3 plus reference TRBV5-6 and TRBJ1-2, the full variable domain is DAGVTQSPTHLIKTRGQQVTLRCSPKSGHDTVSWYQQALGQGPQFIFQYYEEEERQRGNFPDRFSGHQFPNYSSELNVNALLLGDSALYLCASSRTDRAEGYTFGSGTRLTVV.